The TCR beta chain described here comes from a study of T cells in Graves' hyperthyroidism and ophthalmopathy. Study findings and constraints: In blood, most of the thyroid clonotypes expanded above 0.001 were also present. Ophthalmopathy prediction by the model preceded onset by a median about 6.3 months.

What was amplified from RNA transcripts were TCR beta CDR3 regions. TCR CDR3 regions were first amplified by RT-PCR with HTBI primers. MiXCR, run by TCRdb on the multiplex PCR reads, gives a single entry per CDR3 protein. The sample includes hundreds of thousands of distinct CDR3 sequences, less than 25% seen only once; the top ten take about 35%. Disease lasting under 3 months, a NOSPECS grade of at least 4, and a Clinical Activity Score of at least 3 were features of the ophthalmopathy patients. PBMCs were obtained from over 8.5 ml fresh peripheral blood. Germline CDR1 reads MDHEN; CDR2 reads SYDVKM. Trimming cost V 3 bases and J 6 bases, with 9 bases left between them. The CDR3 has 13 amino acids. Concerning this clonotype itself: Antigen specificity is unknown.

The clonotype comes from a man younger than 40 with Graves' ophthalmopathy. Sequencing used blood. V is TRBV28 and J is TRBJ1-5, with D perhaps matching TRBD1 (5 bases). The CDR3 reads CASSFPGIQPQHF. Written as DNA, the CDR3 is TGTGCCAGCAGTTTTCCAGGGATTCAGCCCCAGCATTTT.